One and the same sample provided the 9 T cell receptor beta chains below, sequenced in a study of T-cell reconstitution after alpha-beta-depleted transplantation in children. It was with unique molecular identifiers that the TCRbeta library was prepared. MiXCR, applied by TCRdb to the PCR reads, yields one record per CDR3 protein. The sample lists around 410,000 distinct CDR3 sequences, approximately 11% occurring once. This specimen consisted of PBMCs from the stem cell graft donor, obtained from the stem cell graft. These receptor sequences come from a human donor who donated a stem cell graft to a child with acute myeloid leukemia.

This clonotype was observed a handful of times. The chain recombines TRBV14 with TRBJ2-1; perhaps TRBD2 as D (6 bases). Trimming took 1 base from V and 4 from J, leaving 11 bases between them. There are 15 residues in the CDR3. Germline loops: CDR1 SGHDN, CDR2 FVKESK. The CDR3 spells CASSQAGVKYNEQFF. DNA for the CDR3: TGTGCCAGCAGCCAAGCGGGGGTAAAGTACAATGAGCAGTTCTTC.

The chain links TRBV6-4 to TRBJ2-3; D is unresolved. Germline V gives CDR1 MRHNA, CDR2 SNTAGT. This CDR3 has 13 amino acids. Trimming stripped 2 bases from V and 3 bases from J, with 6 bases between. The DNA of the CDR3 is TGTGCCAGCAGTGACCTGCCAACAGATACGCAGTATTTT. Translating gives CASSDLPTDTQYF.

On this clonotype itself: With a much larger clone just one base away, this may be a read error. The chain employs TRBV12-3 or TRBV12-4 and TRBJ2-1, with TRBD2 matching 7 bases. Losses at the gene ends were 6 bases for V and 3 bases for J; bases not matched to a gene: 2. The CDR3 totals 13 residues. CDR3 residues: CASRPSGYNEQFF. The CDR3 DNA sequence: TGTGCCAGCAGACCTAGCGGCTACAATGAGCAGTTCTTC.

This clonotype was detected many times. The chain couples TRBV20-1 to TRBJ1-5; D gene unclear. CDR1 and CDR2 from the germline V gene are DFQATT and SNEGSKA (reference sequence). V lost 3 bases and J 0 bases, leaving 12 bases between the germline ends. The CDR3 covers 15 residues. The CDR3 nucleotides are TGCAGTGCTAGTGAGGCGGTCCATAGCAATCAGCCCCAGCATTTT. This gives the protein CSASEAVHSNQPQHF.

This clonotype was observed many times. V and J are TRBV7-3 and TRBJ1-2, with a weak D call TRBD1 (5 bases). CDR1 SGHTA and CDR2 FQGTGA come from the germline V gene. The CDR3 consists of 15 residues. With 1 base removed from V and 8 bases from J, the gap between germline ends came to 17 bases. The CDR3 is CASSLRGGRAEGYTF. In DNA form, the CDR3 reads TGTGCCAGCAGCTTAAGGGGTGGCAGGGCGGAAGGCTACACCTTC.

This rearrangement joins TRBV7-3 to TRBJ2-7; D tentatively reads TRBD1 or TRBD2 (5 bases each). CDR1 is SGHTA, CDR2 FQGTGA, per germline. There are 14 residues in the CDR3. Trimming cost V 4 bases and J 5 bases, with 15 bases left between them. The CDR3 here is CASSSGPTNDEQYF. The CDR3 DNA is TGTGCCAGCAGCTCGGGGCCCACTAACGACGAGCAGTACTTC.

The J gene is TRBJ2-5, the V gene TRBV20-1, with 8 nucleotides matching TRBD2. This CDR3 spans 17 amino acids. Germline trimming cut 0 bases from V and 5 bases from J; bases unmatched to any gene: 14. Looked up from germline, CDR1 is DFQATT and CDR2 is SNEGSKA (reference sequence). The CDR3: CSARDWGGSGAGETQYF. The CDR3, as DNA: TGCAGTGCTAGAGATTGGGGGGGTAGCGGGGCTGGTGAGACCCAGTACTTC.

This clonotype was observed a few times. DNA for the CDR3: TGCGCCAGCAGCTCACATCTCGGGACAGGGGGCGGCACCGGGGAGCTGTTTTTT. Its translation is CASSSHLGTGGGTGELFF. V is TRBV5-1 and J is TRBJ2-2, with 12 positions matching TRBD1. J gave up 4 bases and V 3 bases, and 10 bases lay outside the gene matches. CDR1 and CDR2 (germline): SGHRS, YFSETQ. The CDR3 covers 18 residues.

This clonotype was seen many times. The rearrangement uses TRBV7-6 and TRBJ2-3; the match to TRBD1 covers 8 bases. Germline trimming cut 3 bases from V and 0 bases from J; bases unmatched to any gene: 5. The CDR3 runs to 16 residues. Germline V lookup: CDR1 SGHVS, CDR2 FNYEAQ. CDR3 nucleotide sequence: TGTGCCAGCAGCTTCCAGGGGGCGATGAGCACAGATACGCAGTATTTT. Protein sequence: CASSFQGAMSTDTQYF.